A selection of T cell receptor beta chains follows, all from one sample in a study of STAT5B mutations in CD4+ large granular lymphocyte leukemia. Assay: immunoSEQ multiplex PCR; the TCRdb copy retains only in-frame clones and omits some. The sample shows about 33,000 clones, about four fifths of them seen only once. Material: CD4+ T cells from blood buffy coats. Source of these receptors: a human donor in good health. Both conserved end residues are part of each CDR3. A D gene is named only where the DNA matches it firmly. The listing skips clone size in some rows; elsewhere it reads once, few, many or a size class.

v_gene: TRBV4-3; j_gene: TRBJ2-2; d_gene: TRBD2; abundance: .; CDR3aa: CASNLNGRVRTGELFF; CDR3nt: TGCGCCAGCAATCTCAACGGGAGGGTTCGAACCGGGGAGCTGTTTTTT
v_gene: TRBV15; j_gene: TRBJ2-1; d_gene: TRBD2; abundance: .; CDR3aa: CATSQRTSGRAYNEQFF; CDR3nt: TGTGCCACCAGCCAACGGACTAGCGGGAGGGCCTACAATGAGCAGTTCTTC
v_gene: TRBV10-1; j_gene: TRBJ2-1; d_gene: .; abundance: .; CDR3aa: CASSDWTAGNEQFF; CDR3nt: TGCGCCAGCAGTGATTGGACCGCCGGCAATGAGCAGTTCTTC
v_gene: TRBV5-4; j_gene: TRBJ2-7; d_gene: .; abundance: .; CDR3aa: CASSLDPGRASYEQYF; CDR3nt: TGTGCCAGCAGCTTGGATCCGGGCAGGGCCTCCTACGAGCAGTACTTC
v_gene: TRBV9; j_gene: TRBJ1-2; d_gene: .; abundance: .; CDR3aa: CASSAGGRQPNYGYTF; CDR3nt: TGTGCCAGCAGCGCGGGGGGCCGACAGCCTAACTATGGCTACACCTTC
v_gene: TRBV5-6; j_gene: TRBJ2-7; d_gene: .; abundance: once; CDR3aa: CASSRDVSYEQYF; CDR3nt: TGTGCCAGCAGCCGCGACGTTTCCTACGAGCAGTACTTC
v_gene: TRBV5-5; j_gene: TRBJ2-1; d_gene: TRBD2; abundance: .; CDR3aa: CASSLSGRVYNEQFF; CDR3nt: TGTGCCAGCAGCCTTAGCGGGAGAGTCTACAATGAGCAGTTCTTC
v_gene: TRBV5-6; j_gene: TRBJ2-3; d_gene: .; abundance: .; CDR3aa: CASSSAGEYPDTQYF; CDR3nt: TGTGCCAGCAGCTCCGCTGGTGAGTACCCGGATACGCAGTATTTT
v_gene: TRBV11-2; j_gene: TRBJ2-7; d_gene: .; abundance: .; CDR3aa: CASRRGGSGYEQYF; CDR3nt: TGTGCCAGCCGCCGAGGGGGATCCGGCTACGAGCAGTACTTC
v_gene: TRBV18; j_gene: TRBJ2-2; d_gene: .; abundance: .; CDR3aa: CASSPLNGENTGELFF; CDR3nt: TGTGCCAGCTCACCGTTGAACGGGGAGAACACCGGGGAGCTGTTTTTT
v_gene: TRBV5-1; j_gene: TRBJ2-4; d_gene: TRBD1; abundance: .; CDR3aa: CASSWGQGNIQYF; CDR3nt: TGCGCCAGCAGCTGGGGACAGGGAAACATTCAGTACTTC
v_gene: TRBV5-1; j_gene: TRBJ2-3; d_gene: .; abundance: .; CDR3aa: CASSPTGLGLTDTQYF; CDR3nt: TGCGCCAGCAGCCCTACAGGGTTGGGGCTCACAGATACGCAGTATTTT
v_gene: TRBV11-2; j_gene: TRBJ2-3; d_gene: TRBD2; abundance: few; CDR3aa: CASSFGLVPDTQYF; CDR3nt: TGTGCCAGCAGCTTCGGACTAGTGCCGGATACGCAGTATTTT
v_gene: TRBV15; j_gene: TRBJ1-4; d_gene: TRBD1; abundance: .; CDR3aa: CATSRPGQLNEKLFF; CDR3nt: TGTGCCACCAGCAGACCGGGACAGTTGAATGAAAAACTGTTTTTT
v_gene: TRBV28; j_gene: TRBJ1-3; d_gene: TRBD1; abundance: once; CDR3aa: CASSSDREGGNTIYF; CDR3nt: TGTGCCAGCAGTTCGGACAGGGAGGGCGGAAACACCATATATTTT